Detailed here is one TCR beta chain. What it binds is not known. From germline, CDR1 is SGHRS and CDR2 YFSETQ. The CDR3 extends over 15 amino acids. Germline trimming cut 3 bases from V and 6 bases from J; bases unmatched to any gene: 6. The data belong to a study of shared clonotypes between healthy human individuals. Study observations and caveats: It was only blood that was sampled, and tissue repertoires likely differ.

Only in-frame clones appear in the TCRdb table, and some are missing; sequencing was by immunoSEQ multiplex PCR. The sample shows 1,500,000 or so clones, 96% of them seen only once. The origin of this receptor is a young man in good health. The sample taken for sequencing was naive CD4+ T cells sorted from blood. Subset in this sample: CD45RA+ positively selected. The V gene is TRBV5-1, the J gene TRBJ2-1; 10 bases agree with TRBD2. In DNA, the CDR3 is TGCGCCAGCAGCTATGGCGCTAGCGGGAGCAATGAGCAGTTCTTC. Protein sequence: CASSYGASGSNEQFF.